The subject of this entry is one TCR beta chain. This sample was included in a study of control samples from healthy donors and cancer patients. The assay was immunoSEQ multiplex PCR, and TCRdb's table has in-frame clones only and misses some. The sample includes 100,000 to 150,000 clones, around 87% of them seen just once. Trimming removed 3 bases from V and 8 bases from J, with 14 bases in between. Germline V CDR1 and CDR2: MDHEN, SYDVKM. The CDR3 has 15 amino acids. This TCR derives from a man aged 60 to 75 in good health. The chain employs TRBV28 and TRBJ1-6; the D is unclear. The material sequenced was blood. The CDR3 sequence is CASSFGGANHSPLHF. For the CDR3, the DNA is TGTGCCAGCAGTTTCGGAGGCGCGAACCATTCACCCCTCCACTTT. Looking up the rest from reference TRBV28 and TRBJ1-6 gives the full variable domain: DVKVTQSSRYLVKRTGEKVFLECVQDMDHENMFWYRQDPGLGLRLIYFSYDVKMKEKGDIPEGYSVSREKKERFSLILESASTNQTSMYLCASSFGGANHSPLHFGNGTRLTVT.